The rows below give T cell receptor beta chains drawn from one sample of a study of T cells in Graves' hyperthyroidism and ophthalmopathy. TCRdb fed the multiplex PCR reads into MiXCR, producing one record per CDR3 protein. The table includes roughly 700,000 distinct CDR3 sequences, around a sixth detected once. The sample was blood. These TCRs come from a man between 50 and 59 years old with Graves' hyperthyroidism. Each CDR3 is given with its conserved first and last residue. D genes are given only for firm matches. The size field is filled for only some rows; it gives once, few, many or a size class.

clone_size: many; v_call: TRBV27; j_call: TRBJ2-1; d_call: .; cdr3_aa: CASSLSVTNEQFF; cdr3_nt: TGTGCCAGCAGTTTATCGGTCACCAATGAGCAGTTCTTC
clone_size: .; v_call: TRBV27; j_call: TRBJ1-5; d_call: TRBD1; cdr3_aa: CASSLYGTGVQPQHF; cdr3_nt: TGTGCCAGCAGTTTATACGGGACAGGGGTTCAGCCCCAGCATTTT
clone_size: few; v_call: TRBV13; j_call: TRBJ2-1; d_call: .; cdr3_aa: CASSPQLGSYNEQFF; cdr3_nt: TGTGCCAGCAGCCCTCAGCTAGGGTCCTACAATGAGCAGTTCTTC
clone_size: few; v_call: TRBV5-4; j_call: TRBJ1-1; d_call: .; cdr3_aa: CASSASVQVRAEAFF; cdr3_nt: TGTGCCAGCAGCGCGAGCGTCCAGGTGAGGGCTGAAGCTTTCTTT
clone_size: many; v_call: TRBV28; j_call: TRBJ2-6; d_call: .; cdr3_aa: CASKGILESGANVLTF; cdr3_nt: TGTGCCAGCAAGGGCATCCTAGAATCTGGGGCCAACGTCCTGACTTTC
clone_size: many; v_call: TRBV20-1; j_call: TRBJ2-5; d_call: TRBD2; cdr3_aa: CSAGGGLAPQETQYF; cdr3_nt: TGCAGTGCTGGGGGGGGACTAGCTCCCCAAGAGACCCAGTACTTC
clone_size: .; v_call: TRBV20-1; j_call: TRBJ1-1; d_call: TRBD1; cdr3_aa: CSAYNRGGTEAFF; cdr3_nt: TGCAGTGCTTACAACAGGGGGGGAACTGAAGCTTTCTTT
clone_size: many; v_call: TRBV2; j_call: TRBJ2-7; d_call: TRBD2; cdr3_aa: CASTEGLAGTYEQYF; cdr3_nt: TGTGCCAGCACCGAGGGGTTAGCGGGGACCTACGAGCAGTACTTC
clone_size: many; v_call: TRBV28; j_call: TRBJ1-6; d_call: TRBD1; cdr3_aa: CASSFAGGNSPLHF; cdr3_nt: TGTGCCAGCAGTTTCGCAGGGGGCAATTCACCCCTCCACTTT
clone_size: many; v_call: TRBV14; j_call: TRBJ2-7; d_call: .; cdr3_aa: CASSQDWFLEQYF; cdr3_nt: TGTGCCAGCAGCCAAGATTGGTTCTTAGAGCAGTACTTC
clone_size: many; v_call: TRBV12-3/TRBV12-4; j_call: TRBJ1-3; d_call: .; cdr3_aa: CASSPALTGNGNTIYF; cdr3_nt: TGTGCCAGCAGCCCAGCCCTAACAGGGAACGGAAACACCATATATTTT
clone_size: few; v_call: TRBV6-1; j_call: TRBJ2-3; d_call: TRBD2; cdr3_aa: CASRTSTGETDTQYF; cdr3_nt: TGTGCCAGCAGGACTAGCACGGGAGAGACAGATACGCAGTATTTT
clone_size: few; v_call: TRBV5-1; j_call: TRBJ1-3; d_call: TRBD1; cdr3_aa: CASSLPGDRGTGNTIYF; cdr3_nt: TGCGCCAGCAGCTTGCCGGGCGACAGGGGGACTGGAAACACCATATATTTT
clone_size: .; v_call: TRBV27; j_call: TRBJ1-5; d_call: .; cdr3_aa: CASRSGVSNQPQHF; cdr3_nt: TGTGCCAGCAGATCCGGGGTTAGCAATCAGCCCCAGCATTTT
clone_size: many; v_call: TRBV7-2; j_call: TRBJ2-7; d_call: .; cdr3_aa: CASSSPQGGEQYF; cdr3_nt: TGTGCCAGCAGCAGCCCACAGGGAGGCGAGCAGTACTTC
clone_size: few; v_call: TRBV11-2; j_call: TRBJ2-1; d_call: TRBD1; cdr3_aa: CASSLTTGASSYNEQFF; cdr3_nt: TGTGCCAGCAGCTTAACCACAGGGGCGAGCTCCTACAATGAGCAGTTCTTC
clone_size: .; v_call: TRBV19; j_call: TRBJ2-1; d_call: .; cdr3_aa: CASSRTGTPSSYNEQFF; cdr3_nt: TGTGCCAGTAGTAGAACCGGGACTCCGAGCTCCTACAATGAGCAGTTCTTC
clone_size: .; v_call: TRBV5-5; j_call: TRBJ2-7; d_call: TRBD2; cdr3_aa: CASSLVGTSGTYEQYF; cdr3_nt: TGTGCCAGCAGCTTGGTAGGGACTAGCGGGACCTACGAGCAGTACTTC
clone_size: few; v_call: TRBV18; j_call: TRBJ1-1; d_call: .; cdr3_aa: CASSPQAGGKAEAFF; cdr3_nt: TGTGCCAGCTCACCGCAGGCGGGGGGCAAGGCTGAAGCTTTCTTT
clone_size: many; v_call: TRBV6-1; j_call: TRBJ2-5; d_call: TRBD2; cdr3_aa: CASSERWGGETQYF; cdr3_nt: TGTGCCAGCAGTGAAAGATGGGGGGGGGAGACCCAGTACTTC
clone_size: .; v_call: TRBV2; j_call: TRBJ2-7; d_call: TRBD1; cdr3_aa: CASSELPGDRGFDEQYF; cdr3_nt: TGTGCCAGCAGTGAACTACCGGGGGACAGGGGTTTTGACGAGCAGTACTTC
clone_size: many; v_call: TRBV2; j_call: TRBJ1-1; d_call: .; cdr3_aa: CASSEFRGTEAFF; cdr3_nt: TGTGCCAGCAGTGAATTTCGGGGCACTGAAGCTTTCTTT
clone_size: many; v_call: TRBV27; j_call: TRBJ2-1; d_call: TRBD2; cdr3_aa: CASSLLAGGPYNEQFF; cdr3_nt: TGTGCCAGCAGTTTATTAGCGGGAGGACCCTACAATGAGCAGTTCTTC
clone_size: .; v_call: TRBV27; j_call: TRBJ1-2; d_call: TRBD1; cdr3_aa: CASSPRTGVSGYTF; cdr3_nt: TGTGCCAGCAGTCCACGGACAGGGGTTAGTGGCTACACCTTC
clone_size: many; v_call: TRBV28; j_call: TRBJ1-5; d_call: .; cdr3_aa: CASSFFSGRGQPQHF; cdr3_nt: TGTGCCAGCAGTTTCTTCTCAGGTCGGGGTCAGCCCCAGCATTTT
clone_size: many; v_call: TRBV7-9; j_call: TRBJ2-5; d_call: TRBD1; cdr3_aa: CASSSGQPQETQYF; cdr3_nt: TGTGCCAGCAGCTCGGGACAGCCACAAGAGACCCAGTACTTC
clone_size: many; v_call: TRBV7-9; j_call: TRBJ2-7; d_call: .; cdr3_aa: CASSHKETYEQYF; cdr3_nt: TGTGCCAGCAGCCACAAGGAAACCTACGAGCAGTACTTC
clone_size: .; v_call: TRBV28; j_call: TRBJ1-2; d_call: .; cdr3_aa: CASSLPTMTYGYTF; cdr3_nt: TGTGCCAGCAGTTTGCCCACCATGACCTATGGCTACACCTTC
clone_size: many; v_call: TRBV28; j_call: TRBJ2-3; d_call: .; cdr3_aa: CASSDSFTDTQYF; cdr3_nt: TGTGCCAGCAGTGACAGCTTCACAGATACGCAGTATTTT
clone_size: few; v_call: TRBV7-9; j_call: TRBJ2-3; d_call: .; cdr3_aa: CASSDPNRRDTQYF; cdr3_nt: TGTGCCAGCAGCGACCCCAACCGAAGAGATACGCAGTATTTT
clone_size: many; v_call: TRBV30; j_call: TRBJ2-3; d_call: .; cdr3_aa: CACTRSGTDTQYF; cdr3_nt: TGTGCCTGCACCCGTTCGGGGACAGATACGCAGTATTTT
clone_size: few; v_call: TRBV7-3; j_call: TRBJ2-1; d_call: .; cdr3_aa: CASSFKGVEPSSYNEQFF; cdr3_nt: TGTGCCAGCAGCTTTAAGGGAGTTGAACCGAGCTCCTACAATGAGCAGTTCTTC
clone_size: .; v_call: TRBV2; j_call: TRBJ2-5; d_call: TRBD2; cdr3_aa: CASRGGLAGEETQYF; cdr3_nt: TGTGCCAGCCGCGGCGGGCTAGCGGGAGAAGAGACCCAGTACTTC
clone_size: many; v_call: TRBV20-1; j_call: TRBJ2-1; d_call: .; cdr3_aa: CSALGAPASNEQFF; cdr3_nt: TGCAGTGCGCTAGGGGCCCCTGCCTCCAATGAGCAGTTCTTC
clone_size: many; v_call: TRBV2; j_call: TRBJ1-6; d_call: .; cdr3_aa: CASSEFRGLDNSPLHF; cdr3_nt: TGTGCCAGCAGTGAATTTCGGGGTTTGGATAATTCACCCCTCCACTTT
clone_size: many; v_call: TRBV29-1; j_call: TRBJ1-1; d_call: TRBD1; cdr3_aa: CSVGTGNTEAFF; cdr3_nt: TGCAGCGTAGGGACAGGGAACACTGAAGCTTTCTTT
clone_size: .; v_call: TRBV4-1; j_call: TRBJ2-1; d_call: TRBD2; cdr3_aa: CASSHPRVGREHEQFF; cdr3_nt: TGCGCCAGCAGCCATCCCCGCGTCGGGCGGGAGCATGAGCAGTTCTTC
clone_size: many; v_call: TRBV6-2/TRBV6-3; j_call: TRBJ2-7; d_call: .; cdr3_aa: CASSRRQQSYEQYF; cdr3_nt: TGTGCCAGCAGTCGGCGACAGCAATCCTACGAGCAGTACTTC
clone_size: few; v_call: TRBV24-1; j_call: TRBJ2-7; d_call: TRBD1; cdr3_aa: CATSDPGQGANEQYF; cdr3_nt: TGTGCCACCAGTGATCCAGGACAGGGGGCGAATGAGCAGTACTTC
clone_size: many; v_call: TRBV12-3/TRBV12-4; j_call: TRBJ2-1; d_call: .; cdr3_aa: CASSRYPGLKDTNEQFF; cdr3_nt: TGTGCCAGCAGCAGATATCCGGGACTCAAAGATACCAATGAGCAGTTCTTC
clone_size: many; v_call: TRBV11-2; j_call: TRBJ1-4; d_call: .; cdr3_aa: CASSTMTGTNEKLFF; cdr3_nt: TGTGCCAGCAGCACAATGACAGGAACTAATGAAAAACTGTTTTTT
clone_size: many; v_call: TRBV28; j_call: TRBJ1-5; d_call: .; cdr3_aa: CASRIGRRRWYSNQPQHF; cdr3_nt: TGTGCCAGCAGGATCGGTCGGAGACGGTGGTATAGCAATCAGCCCCAGCATTTT
clone_size: many; v_call: TRBV5-1; j_call: TRBJ1-1; d_call: .; cdr3_aa: CASRAPGPTTEAFF; cdr3_nt: TGCGCCAGCAGGGCTCCAGGGCCCACGACTGAAGCTTTCTTT
clone_size: few; v_call: TRBV20-1; j_call: TRBJ2-1; d_call: TRBD2; cdr3_aa: CSARGLSSGRRYNEQFF; cdr3_nt: TGCAGTGCTAGAGGGCTGTCTAGCGGGAGGCGCTACAATGAGCAGTTCTTC
clone_size: many; v_call: TRBV6-2/TRBV6-3; j_call: TRBJ2-2; d_call: .; cdr3_aa: CASSSSGNTGELFF; cdr3_nt: TGTGCCAGCAGTTCATCGGGGAACACCGGGGAGCTGTTTTTT
clone_size: .; v_call: TRBV27; j_call: TRBJ2-1; d_call: .; cdr3_aa: CASSFENSYNEQFF; cdr3_nt: TGTGCCAGCAGTTTTGAAAACTCCTACAATGAGCAGTTCTTC
clone_size: many; v_call: TRBV28; j_call: TRBJ1-5; d_call: .; cdr3_aa: CASSPAWPEPLLQPQHF; cdr3_nt: TGTGCCAGCAGTCCTGCTTGGCCCGAGCCTCTCCTCCAACCCCAGCATTTT
clone_size: .; v_call: TRBV3-1; j_call: TRBJ2-7; d_call: TRBD1; cdr3_aa: CASILGTGGPYEQYF; cdr3_nt: TGTGCCAGCATCCTCGGGACAGGGGGCCCCTACGAGCAGTACTTC
clone_size: many; v_call: TRBV12-5; j_call: TRBJ2-7; d_call: TRBD1; cdr3_aa: CASGPPTGTNHEQYF; cdr3_nt: TGTGCTAGTGGACCCCCGACAGGGACCAACCACGAGCAGTACTTC
clone_size: many; v_call: TRBV12-3/TRBV12-4; j_call: TRBJ2-1; d_call: .; cdr3_aa: CASITYGGEQFF; cdr3_nt: TGTGCCAGCATCACTTATGGGGGGGAGCAGTTCTTC
clone_size: many; v_call: TRBV24-1; j_call: TRBJ2-1; d_call: TRBD2; cdr3_aa: CATSDNPGTSGSLSYNEQFF; cdr3_nt: TGTGCCACCAGTGACAACCCCGGGACTAGCGGGAGTCTCTCCTACAATGAGCAGTTCTTC
clone_size: many; v_call: TRBV28; j_call: TRBJ2-2; d_call: TRBD2; cdr3_aa: CASKGLAGVVGTGELFF; cdr3_nt: TGTGCCAGCAAAGGACTAGCGGGAGTAGTGGGCACCGGGGAGCTGTTTTTT
clone_size: .; v_call: TRBV6-2/TRBV6-3; j_call: TRBJ1-2; d_call: .; cdr3_aa: CASSYSIWTGDYGYTF; cdr3_nt: TGTGCCAGCAGTTATTCGATCTGGACGGGCGACTATGGCTACACCTTC
clone_size: many; v_call: TRBV7-8; j_call: TRBJ2-2; d_call: TRBD2; cdr3_aa: CASSLVFLAGNTGELFF; cdr3_nt: TGTGCCAGCAGCTTAGTTTTCCTAGCGGGAAACACCGGGGAGCTGTTTTTT
clone_size: .; v_call: TRBV20-1; j_call: TRBJ1-1; d_call: .; cdr3_aa: CSARAGAENTEALF; cdr3_nt: TGCAGTGCTAGAGCGGGGGCAGAGAACACTGAAGCTTTGTTT